This record concerns one T cell receptor (beta chain) sequence. CDR3 length equals 17 residues. Per the germline V gene, CDR1 is SGHRS and CDR2 is YFSETQ. With 5 bases clipped from V and 5 bases from J, the junction kept 9 bases outside the gene matches. The data are from a study of blood T cell repertoires in COVID-19. Study-wide context: Both acute and convalescent COVID-19 samples were obtained from the United States, Italy and Spain.

In the study's own analysis: Counts of nucleated cells, estimated from reference gene primer amplification, were obtained. Profiling relied on immunoSEQ multiplex PCR, and the TCRdb table lists in-frame clones only, not all of them. V and J calls and clone size are given by that table; D and trimming were obtained from the DNA. This sample has 70,000 to 95,000 clones; approximately 92% occur once, and the top ten carry 6.3%. J is TRBJ2-2 and V is TRBV5-1, with 13 bases lining up with TRBD2. The TCR originated in a woman in her sixties with active COVID-19. Material for sequencing was peripheral blood. The CDR3 nucleotides read TGCGCCAGCAGAGCCTCACTAGCGGGAGGGCCTACCGGGGAGCTGTTTTTT. This codes for CASRASLAGGPTGELFF.